The rows below give T cell receptor beta chains drawn from one sample of a study of cytomegalovirus exposure and HLA in healthy donors. TCRdb's copy holds only in-frame clones and misses some; the assay was immunoSEQ multiplex PCR. The data hold some 70,000 clones, with around 82% observed a single time. The sample comprised PBMCs. The receptor set was obtained from a man aged 18 to 29 in good health and CMV-seronegative. Both conserved end residues are part of each CDR3. A D gene is named only where the DNA matches it firmly. Clone size appears in some rows only: once, few, many, or a class for an expanded clone.

J | length | D | size | V | DNA | CDR3
TRBJ2-7 | 15 | TRBD2 | . | TRBV6-5 | TGTGCCAGCAGTTACTCGACCAGCGGGAGTTACGAGCAGTACTTC | CASSYSTSGSYEQYF
TRBJ1-1 | 18 | . | . | TRBV15 | TGTGCCACCAGCAGAGATCTTCCCCGGCAGGACATGAACACTGAAGCTTTCTTT | CATSRDLPRQDMNTEAFF
TRBJ2-5 | 14 | . | few | TRBV9 | TGTGCCAGCAGCCGGGGAGCGGTCGATGGGACCCAGTACTTC | CASSRGAVDGTQYF
TRBJ2-7 | 13 | TRBD1 | . | TRBV9 | TGTGCCAGCAGCGTAGGCAGGGGGAACGAGCAGTACTTC | CASSVGRGNEQYF
TRBJ2-5 | 14 | . | . | TRBV23-1 | TGCGCCAGCAGTCAATCCTCCGGTCAAGAGACCCAGTACTTC | CASSQSSGQETQYF
TRBJ2-7 | 15 | TRBD1 | . | TRBV6-5 | TGTGCCAGCAGCCGAAAGGGACAGGGGGCTTACGAGCAGTACTTC | CASSRKGQGAYEQYF
TRBJ1-1 | 15 | TRBD1 | once | TRBV6-6 | TGTGCCAGCAGTTCCACGGGACAGTTCCGCACTGAAGCTTTCTTT | CASSSTGQFRTEAFF
TRBJ2-3 | 16 | . | . | TRBV5-1 | TGCGCCAGCAGCTTGCGGCCCCTCAAGAGCGCAGATACGCAGTATTTT | CASSLRPLKSADTQYF
TRBJ2-3 | 16 | TRBD1 | . | TRBV9 | TGTGCCAGCAGCGTAGCTTTGAGACAGGGAGCAGATACGCAGTATTTT | CASSVALRQGADTQYF
TRBJ1-4 | 13 | TRBD1 | . | TRBV7-2 | TGTGCCAGCAGCGAACGGACAGGGGAAAAACTGTTTTTT | CASSERTGEKLFF
TRBJ2-2 | 15 | . | . | TRBV6-6 | TGTGCCATTTTAAGGGGGGGGGCACACACCGGGGAGCTGTTTTTT | CAILRGGAHTGELFF
TRBJ1-4 | 15 | . | once | TRBV11-2 | TGTGCCAGCAGCTCCCGACTGAAGATTAATGAAAAACTGTTTTTT | CASSSRLKINEKLFF
TRBJ2-1 | 16 | TRBD1 | . | TRBV5-1 | TGCGCCAGCAGCCCCCAACCGGGACAGGGGGACAATGAGCAGTTCTTC | CASSPQPGQGDNEQFF
TRBJ1-1 | 17 | TRBD1 | . | TRBV28 | TGTGCCAGCAGTTTATCATTGCTTGGCAGGGGGAGGACTGAAGCTTTCTTT | CASSLSLLGRGRTEAFF
TRBJ2-7 | 12 | . | once | TRBV5-4 | TGTGCCAGCAGCTTTCAGGGGTACGAGCAGTACTTC | CASSFQGYEQYF
TRBJ2-4 | 19 | TRBD2 | . | TRBV18 | TGTGCCAGCTCACCCTCGGGACTAGCGGGATCGTGGGCCAAAAACATTCAGTACTTC | CASSPSGLAGSWAKNIQYF
TRBJ1-2 | 14 | . | once | TRBV27 | TGTGCCAGCAAGGACACAAGGGCGAGATATGGCTACACCTTC | CASKDTRARYGYTF
TRBJ2-1 | 16 | TRBD2 | . | TRBV27 | TGTGCCAGCAGAGGGACTAGCGGGAGCTCCTACAATGAGCAGTTCTTC | CASRGTSGSSYNEQFF
TRBJ2-1 | 14 | . | few | TRBV11-3 | TGTGCCAGCAGCTTAGGAAACGGGAATAAGAGGCAGTTCTTC | CASSLGNGNKRQFF
TRBJ2-1 | 15 | TRBD1 | . | TRBV19 | TGTGCCAGTAGGCGAGGGACAGGTACCTACAATGAGCAGTTCTTC | CASRRGTGTYNEQFF